These T cell receptor beta chains were read from a single sample in a study of cytomegalovirus exposure and HLA in healthy donors. Sequencing was performed with immunoSEQ multiplex PCR; in TCRdb, only in-frame clones are kept and a portion is missing. Its listing shows about 51,000 clones. The source material was PBMCs. The receptors derive from a man aged 35 to 55 in good health and CMV-seropositive. Each CDR3 is given with its conserved first and last residue. D genes are given only for firm matches.

cdr3_nt: TGTGCCAGCAGCCCAGGGGACAGTACTAATGAAAAACTGTTTTTT
cdr3_aa: CASSPGDSTNEKLFF
d_call: TRBD1
j_call: TRBJ1-4
v_call: TRBV11-2
cdr3_length: 15

cdr3_nt: TGTGCCTGGAGTGAAGGACAGGGGGCGCTACCTGGAAACACCATATATTTT
cdr3_aa: CAWSEGQGALPGNTIYF
d_call: TRBD1
j_call: TRBJ1-3
v_call: TRBV30
cdr3_length: 17

cdr3_nt: TGTGCCAGCAGCCCCCTACCAGGGTATGGCTACACCTTC
cdr3_aa: CASSPLPGYGYTF
d_call: .
j_call: TRBJ1-2
v_call: TRBV7-3
cdr3_length: 13

cdr3_nt: TGCGCCAGCAGCGTAGGACAATCACTAGCCAAAAACATTCAGTACTTC
cdr3_aa: CASSVGQSLAKNIQYF
d_call: .
j_call: TRBJ2-4
v_call: TRBV5-1
cdr3_length: 16

cdr3_nt: TGTGCCAGCAGCCAGACTGGGGAGGTAGGCGAAAAACTGTTTTTT
cdr3_aa: CASSQTGEVGEKLFF
d_call: .
j_call: TRBJ1-4
v_call: TRBV9
cdr3_length: 15

cdr3_nt: TGTGCCAGCAGCTGGGGGGGGAGAGGCTACACCTTC
cdr3_aa: CASSWGGRGYTF
d_call: .
j_call: TRBJ1-2
v_call: TRBV28
cdr3_length: 12

cdr3_nt: TGTGCCAGCAGTTTACGAGCGGGGGGGCTCTACGAGCAGTACTTC
cdr3_aa: CASSLRAGGLYEQYF
d_call: TRBD2
j_call: TRBJ2-7
v_call: TRBV27
cdr3_length: 15

cdr3_nt: TGCGCCAGCAGCGGAAATACAGGGAATTATGAGCAGTTCTTC
cdr3_aa: CASSGNTGNYEQFF
d_call: .
j_call: TRBJ2-1
v_call: TRBV5-1
cdr3_length: 14

cdr3_nt: TGTGCCAGCAGCCTCCAGACGGGCGGGGAGCAGTACTTC
cdr3_aa: CASSLQTGGEQYF
d_call: .
j_call: TRBJ2-7
v_call: TRBV7-8
cdr3_length: 13

cdr3_nt: TGCGCCAGCAGGCAGGGGGCGGTTGGGGAAAAACTGTTTTTT
cdr3_aa: CASRQGAVGEKLFF
d_call: TRBD1
j_call: TRBJ1-4
v_call: TRBV10-2
cdr3_length: 14

cdr3_nt: TGTGCCAGCAGTCTCGGGACAGCATACGAGCAGTACTTC
cdr3_aa: CASSLGTAYEQYF
d_call: TRBD1
j_call: TRBJ2-7
v_call: TRBV6-5
cdr3_length: 13

cdr3_nt: TGTGCCAGCACCCCCCGTTTTTCGACGGGTAATGAGCAGTTCTTC
cdr3_aa: CASTPRFSTGNEQFF
d_call: .
j_call: TRBJ2-1
v_call: TRBV27
cdr3_length: 15

cdr3_nt: TGTGCCAGTTCACAGGGGCGAACTGAAGCTTTCTTT
cdr3_aa: CASSQGRTEAFF
d_call: TRBD1
j_call: TRBJ1-1
v_call: TRBV18
cdr3_length: 12

cdr3_nt: TGTGCCAGCGGATGGGACAGTGTATACAATGAGCAGTTCTTC
cdr3_aa: CASGWDSVYNEQFF
d_call: TRBD1
j_call: TRBJ2-1
v_call: TRBV25-1
cdr3_length: 14

cdr3_nt: TGTGCCACCAGCAGGTGGGGAGGCGAGCAGTACTTC
cdr3_aa: CATSRWGGEQYF
d_call: .
j_call: TRBJ2-7
v_call: TRBV15
cdr3_length: 12

cdr3_nt: TGTGCCAGCAGTCCACCGGGAGGGGTGGGAGATACGCAGTATTTT
cdr3_aa: CASSPPGGVGDTQYF
d_call: TRBD2
j_call: TRBJ2-3
v_call: TRBV2
cdr3_length: 15

cdr3_nt: TGTGCCAGCAGTTTTGTAGCGGGGGGGCCAGAGACCCAGTACTTC
cdr3_aa: CASSFVAGGPETQYF
d_call: TRBD2
j_call: TRBJ2-5
v_call: TRBV28
cdr3_length: 15

cdr3_nt: TGTGCCAGCAGTTACTCTGGGAGGCTCGGAAACACCATATATTTT
cdr3_aa: CASSYSGRLGNTIYF
d_call: .
j_call: TRBJ1-3
v_call: TRBV6-5
cdr3_length: 15

cdr3_nt: TGTGCCAGCAGCTTGGATGGAGGGTACGAGCAGTACTTC
cdr3_aa: CASSLDGGYEQYF
d_call: .
j_call: TRBJ2-7
v_call: TRBV2
cdr3_length: 13

cdr3_nt: TGTGCCAGCAGCTTACTCAGGGGGGAGAATTCACCCCTCCACTTT
cdr3_aa: CASSLLRGENSPLHF
d_call: TRBD1
j_call: TRBJ1-6
v_call: TRBV7-9
cdr3_length: 15

cdr3_nt: TGTGCCAGCAGTTCTGATATCGGTGAAAAACTGTTTTTT
cdr3_aa: CASSSDIGEKLFF
d_call: .
j_call: TRBJ1-4
v_call: TRBV28
cdr3_length: 13

cdr3_nt: TGTGCCTGGAGTGTAACAGGGAGAGCTGAAGCTTTCTTT
cdr3_aa: CAWSVTGRAEAFF
d_call: .
j_call: TRBJ1-1
v_call: TRBV30
cdr3_length: 13

cdr3_nt: TGTGCCTGGAGTCGGTTTGGCAGAGTGGAGCGAGAAGCTTTCTTT
cdr3_aa: CAWSRFGRVEREAFF
d_call: .
j_call: TRBJ1-1
v_call: TRBV30
cdr3_length: 15

cdr3_nt: TGTGCCAGCAGCTTGCAAGAAGCGGGGCTCACAGATACGCAGTATTTT
cdr3_aa: CASSLQEAGLTDTQYF
d_call: TRBD2
j_call: TRBJ2-3
v_call: TRBV5-5
cdr3_length: 16

cdr3_nt: TGCGCCAGCAGCCAAGAAAGACTGGTCCATACGCAGTATTTT
cdr3_aa: CASSQERLVHTQYF
d_call: .
j_call: TRBJ2-3
v_call: TRBV4-1
cdr3_length: 14

cdr3_nt: TGTGCCAGCAGCCCTTTCGGCGGGTTCACTGAAGCTTTCTTT
cdr3_aa: CASSPFGGFTEAFF
d_call: .
j_call: TRBJ1-1
v_call: TRBV27
cdr3_length: 14

cdr3_nt: TGTGCCAGCAGTTTATTGGCTAGCGGTGGCTTTATGGCCCAGTACTTC
cdr3_aa: CASSLLASGGFMAQYF
d_call: TRBD2
j_call: TRBJ2-5
v_call: TRBV27
cdr3_length: 16

cdr3_nt: TGTGCCAGCATCCTTCCGGTAGCGGGAGAGGCAGATACGCAGTATTTT
cdr3_aa: CASILPVAGEADTQYF
d_call: TRBD2
j_call: TRBJ2-3
v_call: TRBV7-9
cdr3_length: 16